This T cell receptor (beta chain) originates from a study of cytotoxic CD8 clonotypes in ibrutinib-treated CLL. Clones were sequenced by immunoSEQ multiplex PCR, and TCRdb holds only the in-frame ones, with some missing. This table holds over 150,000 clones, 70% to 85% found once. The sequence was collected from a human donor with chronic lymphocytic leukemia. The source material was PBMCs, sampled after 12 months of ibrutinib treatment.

CDR3 region: CASMPWGSGNTIYF. Here the CDR3 DNA reads TGCGCCAGCATGCCGTGGGGCTCTGGAAACACCATATATTTT. The chain links TRBV5-1 to TRBJ1-3; D is undetermined. Germline V lookup: CDR1 SGHRS, CDR2 YFSETQ. The germline V and J ends were trimmed by 6 bases and 0 bases, with 10 bases remaining between them. CDR3 length equals 14 residues.